In this sample, the clone carrying this TCR beta chain turned up a few times. The antigen is unknown. The sample comes from a study of CD8+ T cells in alopecia areata. The study, taken as a whole, reports: Under tofacitinib, numerous expanded lesional clonotypes remained detectable in scalp and blood.

As the sequencing template, cDNA was produced by extracting RNA and reverse transcribing it. Clones were sequenced by immunoSEQ multiplex PCR, and TCRdb holds only the in-frame ones, with some missing. This sample has 200,000 or so clones, with over 45% found just once. Treatment here: oral pan-JAK inhibitor, 5-10 mg twice daily. Germline CDR1 MNHNY, CDR2 SVGAGI (reference sequence). V dropped 2 bases and J dropped 2 bases, with 7 bases sitting between them. The CDR3 length is 15 residues. The V and J genes are TRBV6-6 and TRBJ2-6, with D perhaps matching TRBD1 (5 bases). The sequence was collected from a human donor with alopecia areata. The sample was CD4+ T cells sorted from blood, taken at week 24, from a patient treated with tofacitinib. CDR3 bases: TGTGCCAGCAGTTACCAGGGAACTGGGGCCAACGTCCTGACTTTC. Protein product: CASSYQGTGANVLTF.